This T cell receptor (beta chain) was captured in a study of T cell repertoires in cytomegalovirus infection. Study background: CMV epitopes, recently identified HLA-C-restricted and well-studied HLA-B-restricted, were used. Both a matching HLA type and CMV infection were indicated by public TCR beta signatures.

This clonotype has just a few counts. The antigen remains unidentified. MiXCR, run by TCRdb on the reads, gives a single entry per CDR3 protein. The table includes about 51,000 distinct CDR3 sequences, roughly a fifth detected once. Study results and limitations: CMV-specific TCR beta clonotypes restricted by HLA-C dominated the ex vivo response. Cumulative public TCR beta family frequency identified CMV carriers with the relevant HLA.

The sample in question was CD8+ T cells from cultured PBMCs, obtained from culture after CMV antigen stimulation. The sequence was collected from a human donor in good health (CMV status not recorded). Some clones in this sample may be carry-over from other donors' samples.

CDR3 DNA: TGTGCCAGCAGCCCTCCGCTCCCCGAAGGGAGTAGGTTGGAGACCCAGTACTTC. It encodes CASSPPLPEGSRLETQYF. The chain recombines TRBV7-9 with TRBJ2-5, with D maybe TRBD2 (5 bases). There are 18 residues in the CDR3. From germline, CDR1 is SEHNR and CDR2 FQNEAQ (reference sequence). Trimming took off 5 bases at V and 5 bases at J, with 27 bases between the two ends.